The following is a T cell receptor beta chain sequence with its context. Its antigen is as yet unknown. This specimen belongs to a study of glioma-infiltrating T cells. The iRepertoire nested amplicon-rescue multiplex PCR amplified TCR alpha and beta CDR3s from RNA. TCRdb recomputed calls from the multiplex PCR reads with MiXCR, one row per CDR3 protein. The sample comprises about 400,000 distinct CDR3 sequences, 41% of which are singletons, and around 12% rests with the top ten. The study, taken as a whole, reports: Above-expected tissue-blood divergence occurred in all gliomas, most in low-grade ones. Signature shared blood CDR3 motifs were enriched in low-divergence and depleted in high-divergence patients.

This sequence originates from a human donor with low-grade glioma or glioblastoma, undergoing nonglioma brain surgery, or in good health (not recorded which). The sample consisted of glioma tissue, nonneoplastic brain tissue, or PBMCs (not recorded which).

The CDR3 nucleotides read TGTGCCAGCAGTTACCCCGCCGGGGCGGGCGAAAACTATGGCTACACCTTC. This translates into CASSYPAGAGENYGYTF. This chain joins TRBV6-5 and TRBJ1-2, with D possibly matching TRBD1 (5 bases). The CDR3 runs 17 residues. Germline assignment: CDR1 MNHEY and CDR2 SVGAGI. Trimming pared 2 bases from V and 2 bases from J, leaving 18 bases between.